This is a list of T cell receptor beta chains from one sample in a study of blood T cell repertoires in COVID-19. Profiling relied on immunoSEQ multiplex PCR, and the TCRdb table lists in-frame clones only, not all of them. Among about 150,000 clones listed, around 84% were seen once. Sequencing input: peripheral blood. The receptors derive from a woman between 55 and 75 years old with COVID-19, enrolled during active disease. Both conserved end residues are part of each CDR3. Fields, in order: CDR3 protein, CDR3 DNA, V gene, clone size, J gene, D gene. The D gene is left open where the match is weak. Size is stated for part of the rows, as once, few or many counts, or as a class when the clone is expanded.

CDR3aa: CASSQDRRGLAEKLFF
CDR3nt: TGTGCCAGCAGCCAAGATCGGCGGGGGCTCGCTGAAAAACTGTTTTTT
v_gene: TRBV3-1/TRBV3-2
abundance: NA
j_gene: TRBJ1-4
d_gene: NA

CDR3aa: CASSPGNNYGYTF
CDR3nt: TGTGCCAGCAGTCCAGGGAATAACTATGGCTACACCTTC
v_gene: TRBV7-3
abundance: NA
j_gene: TRBJ1-2
d_gene: NA

CDR3aa: CASSLEGRVNEKLFF
CDR3nt: TGCGCCAGCAGCTTGGAAGGCAGGGTTAATGAAAAACTGTTTTTT
v_gene: TRBV5-1
abundance: once
j_gene: TRBJ1-4
d_gene: NA

CDR3aa: CASSPQRFPGANVLTF
CDR3nt: TGTGCCAGCAGCCCCCAGAGGTTTCCCGGGGCCAACGTCCTGACTTTC
v_gene: TRBV9
abundance: NA
j_gene: TRBJ2-6
d_gene: NA

CDR3aa: CASSAGQINEKLFF
CDR3nt: TGTGCCAGCAGCGCGGGACAGATTAATGAAAAACTGTTTTTT
v_gene: TRBV7-2
abundance: NA
j_gene: TRBJ1-4
d_gene: TRBD1

CDR3aa: CASSPAGTTYNYGYTF
CDR3nt: TGTGCCAGCAGTCCAGCCGGGACAACTTATAACTATGGCTACACCTTC
v_gene: TRBV9
abundance: once
j_gene: TRBJ1-2
d_gene: NA

CDR3aa: CASSYSRQGNTEAFF
CDR3nt: TGTGCCAGCAGTTACTCCAGACAGGGGAACACTGAAGCTTTCTTT
v_gene: TRBV6-5
abundance: NA
j_gene: TRBJ1-1
d_gene: TRBD1

CDR3aa: CAISPRLLSYNEQFF
CDR3nt: TGTGCCATCAGTCCCCGACTGCTCTCCTACAATGAGCAGTTCTTC
v_gene: TRBV10-3
abundance: once
j_gene: TRBJ2-1
d_gene: NA

CDR3aa: CASSVTRENTEAFF
CDR3nt: TGTGCCAGCAGTGTCACCAGGGAGAACACTGAAGCTTTCTTT
v_gene: TRBV2
abundance: NA
j_gene: TRBJ1-1
d_gene: NA

CDR3aa: CASSLRTSASSYNEQFF
CDR3nt: TGTGCCAGCAGCCTCAGGACTAGCGCGAGCTCCTACAATGAGCAGTTCTTC
v_gene: TRBV5-4
abundance: NA
j_gene: TRBJ2-1
d_gene: TRBD2

CDR3aa: CASSRPGQGKTQYF
CDR3nt: TGCGCCAGCAGCCGCCCGGGACAGGGGAAGACCCAGTACTTC
v_gene: TRBV5-1
abundance: NA
j_gene: TRBJ2-5
d_gene: TRBD1

CDR3aa: CASKSGGEETQYF
CDR3nt: TGTGCCAGCAAAAGCGGGGGGGAAGAGACCCAGTACTTC
v_gene: TRBV11-3
abundance: once
j_gene: TRBJ2-5
d_gene: TRBD2

CDR3aa: CASSKGRTGTNEQFF
CDR3nt: TGTGCCAGCAGCAAAGGCAGGACAGGGACGAATGAGCAGTTCTTC
v_gene: TRBV3-1/TRBV3-2
abundance: NA
j_gene: TRBJ2-1
d_gene: TRBD1

CDR3aa: CASSIRTGVGWIELYF
CDR3nt: TGTGCCAGCAGCATTAGAACAGGGGTCGGGTGGATTGAACTGTACTTC
v_gene: TRBV7-9
abundance: NA
j_gene: TRBJ2-5
d_gene: TRBD1

CDR3aa: CASSLNGNEQFF
CDR3nt: TGTGCCAGCAGCTTAAACGGGAATGAGCAGTTCTTC
v_gene: TRBV7-3
abundance: NA
j_gene: TRBJ2-1
d_gene: NA

CDR3aa: CASSFGTVDRETQYF
CDR3nt: TGTGCCAGCAGTTTCGGGACAGTTGATCGAGAGACCCAGTACTTC
v_gene: TRBV27
abundance: NA
j_gene: TRBJ2-5
d_gene: TRBD1

CDR3aa: CASSQGSPSVLIDRENTEAFF
CDR3nt: TGTGCCAGCAGCCAAGGCTCTCCCTCCGTATTAATTGACAGGGAGAACACTGAAGCTTTCTTT
v_gene: TRBV14
abundance: NA
j_gene: TRBJ1-1
d_gene: TRBD1

CDR3aa: CASSYTGLTAEAFF
CDR3nt: TGTGCCAGCAGTTACACAGGCTTGACTGCTGAAGCTTTCTTT
v_gene: TRBV6-5
abundance: NA
j_gene: TRBJ1-1
d_gene: NA

CDR3aa: CASGTGYRRAFF
CDR3nt: TGTGCCAGCGGGACAGGGTATCGTCGGGCTTTCTTT
v_gene: TRBV25-1
abundance: once
j_gene: TRBJ1-1
d_gene: TRBD1

CDR3aa: CSVHSLNTEAFF
CDR3nt: TGCAGCGTCCACAGTTTGAACACTGAAGCTTTCTTT
v_gene: TRBV29-1
abundance: NA
j_gene: TRBJ1-1
d_gene: NA

CDR3aa: CASSPVRGGHEQFF
CDR3nt: TGTGCCAGCTCACCAGTAAGAGGAGGTCATGAGCAGTTCTTC
v_gene: TRBV18
abundance: NA
j_gene: TRBJ2-1
d_gene: NA

CDR3aa: CASSLAAAGGNTIYF
CDR3nt: TGTGCCAGCAGCTTAGCGGCAGCGGGTGGAAACACCATATATTTT
v_gene: TRBV7-9
abundance: NA
j_gene: TRBJ1-3
d_gene: NA

CDR3aa: CASSPFIGVQETQYF
CDR3nt: TGTGCCAGTAGTCCCTTTATCGGGGTCCAAGAGACCCAGTACTTC
v_gene: TRBV19
abundance: NA
j_gene: TRBJ2-5
d_gene: NA

CDR3aa: CASSLRGGTYEQYF
CDR3nt: TGTGCCAGCAGCTTAAGGGGCGGTACCTACGAGCAGTACTTC
v_gene: TRBV13
abundance: NA
j_gene: TRBJ2-7
d_gene: NA

CDR3aa: CASNTGNYGYTF
CDR3nt: TGTGCCAGCAACACAGGGAACTATGGCTACACCTTC
v_gene: TRBV6-5
abundance: NA
j_gene: TRBJ1-2
d_gene: NA

CDR3aa: CASSLTGSANYGYTF
CDR3nt: TGTGCCAGCAGCTTAACGGGGAGTGCTAACTATGGCTACACCTTC
v_gene: TRBV7-3
abundance: NA
j_gene: TRBJ1-2
d_gene: NA

CDR3aa: CASKVDPSTTGAFF
CDR3nt: TGTGCCAGCAAAGTAGACCCTTCGACCACGGGTGCTTTCTTT
v_gene: TRBV6-5
abundance: NA
j_gene: TRBJ1-1
d_gene: NA

CDR3aa: CASNMGTGWHYGYTF
CDR3nt: TGTGCCAGTAACATGGGGACAGGGTGGCACTATGGCTACACCTTC
v_gene: TRBV19
abundance: NA
j_gene: TRBJ1-2
d_gene: TRBD1

CDR3aa: CASSYGRGVTEAFF
CDR3nt: TGTGCCAGCAGTTACGGCAGGGGGGTCACTGAAGCTTTCTTT
v_gene: TRBV6-5
abundance: NA
j_gene: TRBJ1-1
d_gene: TRBD1

CDR3aa: CASSLKTSGVTDTQYF
CDR3nt: TGCGCCAGCAGCTTGAAGACTAGCGGGGTCACAGATACGCAGTATTTT
v_gene: TRBV5-1
abundance: NA
j_gene: TRBJ2-3
d_gene: TRBD2

CDR3aa: CASSPGTASTDTQYF
CDR3nt: TGTGCCAGCAGCCCCGGGACAGCCAGCACAGATACGCAGTATTTT
v_gene: TRBV7-7
abundance: few
j_gene: TRBJ2-3
d_gene: TRBD1

CDR3aa: CASSLERGATEAFF
CDR3nt: TGTGCCAGCAGCTTGGAACGGGGAGCCACTGAAGCTTTCTTT
v_gene: TRBV5-4
abundance: once
j_gene: TRBJ1-1
d_gene: NA

CDR3aa: CASSLDTAGLAPYEQYF
CDR3nt: TGTGCCAGCAGCTTGGATACTGCGGGACTAGCGCCCTACGAGCAGTACTTC
v_gene: TRBV5-5
abundance: once
j_gene: TRBJ2-7
d_gene: TRBD2

CDR3aa: CSVELGQANYGYTF
CDR3nt: TGCAGCGTTGAACTGGGACAGGCTAACTATGGCTACACCTTC
v_gene: TRBV29-1
abundance: NA
j_gene: TRBJ1-2
d_gene: TRBD1

CDR3aa: CATRGQGDQPQHF
CDR3nt: TGTGCCACCAGAGGACAGGGTGATCAGCCCCAGCATTTT
v_gene: TRBV24-1
abundance: NA
j_gene: TRBJ1-5
d_gene: TRBD1

CDR3aa: CASSLAGGNSYEQYF
CDR3nt: TGTGCCAGCAGCTTAGCCGGCGGAAACTCCTACGAGCAGTACTTC
v_gene: TRBV7-3
abundance: once
j_gene: TRBJ2-7
d_gene: NA

CDR3aa: CASSMGQGRGGQPQHF
CDR3nt: TGTGCCAGTAGTATGGGACAGGGGCGCGGGGGTCAGCCCCAGCATTTT
v_gene: TRBV19
abundance: NA
j_gene: TRBJ1-5
d_gene: TRBD1

CDR3aa: CASSLIAGVGYNEQFF
CDR3nt: TGTGCCAGCAGCCTCATAGCGGGAGTGGGTTACAATGAGCAGTTCTTC
v_gene: TRBV7-9
abundance: NA
j_gene: TRBJ2-1
d_gene: TRBD2

CDR3aa: CASSYLQGGGFEAFF
CDR3nt: TGTGCCAGCAGTTACCTCCAGGGAGGAGGATTTGAAGCTTTCTTT
v_gene: TRBV6-5
abundance: NA
j_gene: TRBJ1-1
d_gene: NA

CDR3aa: CASSLEETANTGELFF
CDR3nt: TGCGCCAGCAGCTTGGAAGAGACAGCTAACACCGGGGAGCTGTTTTTT
v_gene: TRBV5-1
abundance: NA
j_gene: TRBJ2-2
d_gene: NA

CDR3aa: CAIREGGADTQYF
CDR3nt: TGTGCCATCAGAGAAGGGGGCGCAGATACGCAGTATTTT
v_gene: TRBV10-3
abundance: NA
j_gene: TRBJ2-3
d_gene: TRBD1

CDR3aa: CASSQEGRGRPTGELFF
CDR3nt: TGCGCCAGCAGCCAAGAAGGAAGGGGCAGGCCAACCGGGGAGCTGTTTTTT
v_gene: TRBV4-1
abundance: NA
j_gene: TRBJ2-2
d_gene: NA

CDR3aa: CASGQGTPQETQYF
CDR3nt: TGTGCCAGCGGACAGGGTACCCCCCAAGAGACCCAGTACTTC
v_gene: TRBV14
abundance: NA
j_gene: TRBJ2-5
d_gene: TRBD1

CDR3aa: CASSDSLAGAVNEQFF
CDR3nt: TGCGCCAGCAGTGATTCTTTAGCGGGAGCAGTTAATGAGCAGTTCTTC
v_gene: TRBV10-1
abundance: NA
j_gene: TRBJ2-1
d_gene: TRBD2

CDR3aa: CASSPDRSHYNEQFF
CDR3nt: TGTGCCAGCAGCCCTGACAGATCTCATTACAATGAGCAGTTCTTC
v_gene: TRBV14
abundance: NA
j_gene: TRBJ2-1
d_gene: NA

CDR3aa: CASSQRASGRTDTQYF
CDR3nt: TGTGCCAGCAGCCAAAGGGCTAGCGGGAGAACAGATACGCAGTATTTT
v_gene: TRBV3-1/TRBV3-2
abundance: NA
j_gene: TRBJ2-3
d_gene: TRBD2

CDR3aa: CASGNPRTAQPGYTF
CDR3nt: TGTGCCAGTGGGAACCCCAGGACTGCCCAGCCTGGCTACACCTTC
v_gene: TRBV19
abundance: NA
j_gene: TRBJ1-2
d_gene: NA

CDR3aa: CASSYSRTGGLTGYTF
CDR3nt: TGTGCCAGCAGTTACTCCCGGACAGGGGGCTTAACAGGCTACACCTTC
v_gene: TRBV6-5
abundance: once
j_gene: TRBJ1-2
d_gene: TRBD1

CDR3aa: CASSQDLRAGGVTDTQYF
CDR3nt: TGTGCCAGCAGCCAAGATCTCCGAGCGGGAGGTGTCACAGATACGCAGTATTTT
v_gene: TRBV3-1/TRBV3-2
abundance: few
j_gene: TRBJ2-3
d_gene: TRBD2

CDR3aa: CASSLGGHREEKLFF
CDR3nt: TGTGCCAGCAGCTTAGGTGGTCACCGAGAGGAAAAACTGTTTTTT
v_gene: TRBV11-1
abundance: NA
j_gene: TRBJ1-4
d_gene: NA

CDR3aa: CASSGTVTGTQYF
CDR3nt: TGTGCCAGCAGTGGGACAGTGACTGGGACCCAGTACTTC
v_gene: TRBV6-2/TRBV6-3
abundance: NA
j_gene: TRBJ2-5
d_gene: TRBD1

CDR3aa: CATTPPPGRAGELFF
CDR3nt: TGTGCCACTACTCCCCCCCCAGGGCGCGCCGGGGAGCTGTTTTTT
v_gene: TRBV2
abundance: NA
j_gene: TRBJ2-2
d_gene: NA

CDR3aa: CASSLRGRVGYTF
CDR3nt: TGTGCCAGCAGCCTCAGGGGAAGAGTTGGCTACACCTTC
v_gene: TRBV12-3/TRBV12-4
abundance: NA
j_gene: TRBJ1-2
d_gene: NA